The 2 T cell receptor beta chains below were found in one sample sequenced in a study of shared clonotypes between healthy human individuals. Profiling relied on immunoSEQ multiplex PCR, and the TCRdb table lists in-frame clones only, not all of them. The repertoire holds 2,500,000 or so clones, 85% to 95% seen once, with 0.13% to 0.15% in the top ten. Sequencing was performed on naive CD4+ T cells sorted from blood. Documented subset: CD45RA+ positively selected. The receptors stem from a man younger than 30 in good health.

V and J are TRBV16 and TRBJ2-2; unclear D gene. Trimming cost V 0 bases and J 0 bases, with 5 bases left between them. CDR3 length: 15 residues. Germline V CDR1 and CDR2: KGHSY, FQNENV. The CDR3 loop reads CASSQSGSNTGELFF. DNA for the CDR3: TGTGCCAGCAGCCAATCAGGTTCGAACACCGGGGAGCTGTTTTTT.

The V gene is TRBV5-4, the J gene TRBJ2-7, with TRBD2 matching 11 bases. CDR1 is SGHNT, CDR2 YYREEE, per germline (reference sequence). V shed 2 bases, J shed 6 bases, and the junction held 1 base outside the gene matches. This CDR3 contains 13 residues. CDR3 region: CASSFGTSGEQYF. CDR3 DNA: TGTGCCAGCAGCTTCGGGACTAGCGGCGAGCAGTACTTC. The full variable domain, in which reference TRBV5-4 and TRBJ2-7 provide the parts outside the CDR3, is ETGVTQSPTHLIKTRGQQVTLRCSSQSGHNTVSWYQQALGQGPQFIFQYYREEENGRGNFPPRFSGLQFPNYSSELNVNALELDDSALYLCASSFGTSGEQYFGPGTRLTVT.